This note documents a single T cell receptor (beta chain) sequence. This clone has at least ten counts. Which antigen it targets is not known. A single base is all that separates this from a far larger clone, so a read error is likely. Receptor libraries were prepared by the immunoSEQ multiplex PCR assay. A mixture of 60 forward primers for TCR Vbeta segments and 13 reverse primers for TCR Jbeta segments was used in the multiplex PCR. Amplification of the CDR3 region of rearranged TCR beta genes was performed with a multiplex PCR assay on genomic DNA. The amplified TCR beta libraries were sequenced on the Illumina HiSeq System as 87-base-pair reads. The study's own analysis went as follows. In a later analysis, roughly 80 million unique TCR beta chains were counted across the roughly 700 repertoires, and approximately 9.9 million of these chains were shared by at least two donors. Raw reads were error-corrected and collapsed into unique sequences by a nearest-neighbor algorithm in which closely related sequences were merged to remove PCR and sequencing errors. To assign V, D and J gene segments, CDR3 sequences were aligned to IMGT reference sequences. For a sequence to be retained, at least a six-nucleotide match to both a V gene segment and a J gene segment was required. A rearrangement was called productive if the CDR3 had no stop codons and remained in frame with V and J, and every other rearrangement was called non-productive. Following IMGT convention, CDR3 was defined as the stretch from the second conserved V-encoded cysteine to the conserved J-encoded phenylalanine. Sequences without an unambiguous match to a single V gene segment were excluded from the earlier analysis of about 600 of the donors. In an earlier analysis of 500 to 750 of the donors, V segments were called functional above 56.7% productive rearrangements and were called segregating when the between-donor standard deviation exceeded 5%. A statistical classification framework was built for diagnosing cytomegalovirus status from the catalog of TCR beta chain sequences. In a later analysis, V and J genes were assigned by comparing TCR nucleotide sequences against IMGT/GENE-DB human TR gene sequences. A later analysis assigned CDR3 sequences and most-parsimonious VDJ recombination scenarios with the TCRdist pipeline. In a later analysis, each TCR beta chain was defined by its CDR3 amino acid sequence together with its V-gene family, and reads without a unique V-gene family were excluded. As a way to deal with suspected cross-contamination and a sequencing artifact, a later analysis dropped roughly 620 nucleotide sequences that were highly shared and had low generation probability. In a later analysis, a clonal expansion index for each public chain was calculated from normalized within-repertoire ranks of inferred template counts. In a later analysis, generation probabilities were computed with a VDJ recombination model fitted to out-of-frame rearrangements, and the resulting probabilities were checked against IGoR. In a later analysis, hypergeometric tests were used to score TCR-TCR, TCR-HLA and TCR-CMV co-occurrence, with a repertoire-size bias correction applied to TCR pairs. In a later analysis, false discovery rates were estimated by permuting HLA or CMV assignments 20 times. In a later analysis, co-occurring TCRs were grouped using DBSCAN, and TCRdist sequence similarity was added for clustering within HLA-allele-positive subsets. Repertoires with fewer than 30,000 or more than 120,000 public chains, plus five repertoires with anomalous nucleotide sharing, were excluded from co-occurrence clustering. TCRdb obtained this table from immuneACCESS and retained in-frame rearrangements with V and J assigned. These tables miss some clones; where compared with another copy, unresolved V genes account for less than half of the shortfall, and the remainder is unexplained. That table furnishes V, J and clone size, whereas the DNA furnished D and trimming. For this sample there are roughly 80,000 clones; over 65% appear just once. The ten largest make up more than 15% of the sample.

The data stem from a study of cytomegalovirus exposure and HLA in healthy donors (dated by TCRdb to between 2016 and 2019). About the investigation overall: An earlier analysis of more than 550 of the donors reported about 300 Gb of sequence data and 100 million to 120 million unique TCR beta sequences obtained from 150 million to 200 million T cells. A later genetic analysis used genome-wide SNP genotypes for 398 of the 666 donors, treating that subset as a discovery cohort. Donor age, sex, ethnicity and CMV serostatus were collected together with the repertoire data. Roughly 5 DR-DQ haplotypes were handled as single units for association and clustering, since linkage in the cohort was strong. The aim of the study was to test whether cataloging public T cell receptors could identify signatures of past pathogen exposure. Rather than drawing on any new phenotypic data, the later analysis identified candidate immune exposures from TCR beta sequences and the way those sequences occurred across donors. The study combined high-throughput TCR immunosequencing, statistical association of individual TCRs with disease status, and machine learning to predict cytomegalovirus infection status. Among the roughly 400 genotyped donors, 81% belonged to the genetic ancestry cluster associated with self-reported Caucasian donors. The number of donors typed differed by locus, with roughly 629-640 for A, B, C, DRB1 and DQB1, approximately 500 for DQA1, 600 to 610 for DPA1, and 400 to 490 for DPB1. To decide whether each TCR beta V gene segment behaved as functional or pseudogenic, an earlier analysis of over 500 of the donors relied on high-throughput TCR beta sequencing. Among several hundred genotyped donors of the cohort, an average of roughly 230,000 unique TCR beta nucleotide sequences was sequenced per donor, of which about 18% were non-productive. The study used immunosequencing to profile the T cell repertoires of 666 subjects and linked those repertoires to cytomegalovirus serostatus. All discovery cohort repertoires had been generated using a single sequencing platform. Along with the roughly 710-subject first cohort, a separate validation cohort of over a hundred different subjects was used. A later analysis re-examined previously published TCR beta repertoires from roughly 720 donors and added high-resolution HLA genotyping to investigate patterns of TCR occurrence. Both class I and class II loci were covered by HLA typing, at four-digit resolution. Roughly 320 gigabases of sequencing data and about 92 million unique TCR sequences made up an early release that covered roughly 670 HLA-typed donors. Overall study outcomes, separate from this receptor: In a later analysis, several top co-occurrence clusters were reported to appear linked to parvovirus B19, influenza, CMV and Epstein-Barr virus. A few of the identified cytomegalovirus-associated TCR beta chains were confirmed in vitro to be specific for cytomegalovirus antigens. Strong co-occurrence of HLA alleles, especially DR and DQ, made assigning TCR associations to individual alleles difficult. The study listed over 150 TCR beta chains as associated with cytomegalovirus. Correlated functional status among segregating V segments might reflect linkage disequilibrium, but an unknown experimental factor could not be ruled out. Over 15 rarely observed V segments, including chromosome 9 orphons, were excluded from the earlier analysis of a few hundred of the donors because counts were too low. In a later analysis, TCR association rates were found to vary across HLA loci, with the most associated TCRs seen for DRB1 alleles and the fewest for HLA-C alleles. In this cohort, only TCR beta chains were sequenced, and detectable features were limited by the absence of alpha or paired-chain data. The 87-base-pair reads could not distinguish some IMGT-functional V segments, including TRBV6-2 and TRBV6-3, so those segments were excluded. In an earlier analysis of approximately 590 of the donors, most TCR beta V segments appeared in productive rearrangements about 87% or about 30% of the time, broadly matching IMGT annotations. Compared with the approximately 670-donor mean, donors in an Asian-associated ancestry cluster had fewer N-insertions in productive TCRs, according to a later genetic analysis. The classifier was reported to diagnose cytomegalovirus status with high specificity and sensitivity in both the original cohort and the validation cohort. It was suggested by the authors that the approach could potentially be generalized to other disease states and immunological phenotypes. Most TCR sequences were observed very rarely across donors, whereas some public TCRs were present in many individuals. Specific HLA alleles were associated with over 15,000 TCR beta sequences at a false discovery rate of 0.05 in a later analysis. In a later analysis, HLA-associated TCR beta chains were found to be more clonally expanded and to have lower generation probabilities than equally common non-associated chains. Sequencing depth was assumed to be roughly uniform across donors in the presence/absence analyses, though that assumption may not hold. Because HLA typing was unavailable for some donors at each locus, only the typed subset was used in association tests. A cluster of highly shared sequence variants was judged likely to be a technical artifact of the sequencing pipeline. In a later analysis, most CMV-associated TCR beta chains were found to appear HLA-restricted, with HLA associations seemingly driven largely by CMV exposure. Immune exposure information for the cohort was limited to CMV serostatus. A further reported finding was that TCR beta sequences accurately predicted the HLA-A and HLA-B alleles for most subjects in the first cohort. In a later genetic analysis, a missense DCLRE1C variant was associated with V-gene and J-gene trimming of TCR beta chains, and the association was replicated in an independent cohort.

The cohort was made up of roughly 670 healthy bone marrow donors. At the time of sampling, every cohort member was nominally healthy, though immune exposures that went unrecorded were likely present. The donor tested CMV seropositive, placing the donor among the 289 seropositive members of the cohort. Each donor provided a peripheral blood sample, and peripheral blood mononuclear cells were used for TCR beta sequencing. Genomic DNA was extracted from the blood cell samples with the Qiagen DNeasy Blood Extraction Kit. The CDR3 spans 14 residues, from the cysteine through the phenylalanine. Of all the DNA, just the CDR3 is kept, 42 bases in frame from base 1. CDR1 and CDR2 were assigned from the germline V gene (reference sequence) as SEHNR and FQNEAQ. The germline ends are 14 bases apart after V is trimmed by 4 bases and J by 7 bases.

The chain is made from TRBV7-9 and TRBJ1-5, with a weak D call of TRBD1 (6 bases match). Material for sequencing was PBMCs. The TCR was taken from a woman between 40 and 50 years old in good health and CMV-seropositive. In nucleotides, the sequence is TGTGCCAGCAGCTGGTGGGGGCCGGAACAGCCCCAGCATTTT. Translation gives CASSWWGPEQPQHF.